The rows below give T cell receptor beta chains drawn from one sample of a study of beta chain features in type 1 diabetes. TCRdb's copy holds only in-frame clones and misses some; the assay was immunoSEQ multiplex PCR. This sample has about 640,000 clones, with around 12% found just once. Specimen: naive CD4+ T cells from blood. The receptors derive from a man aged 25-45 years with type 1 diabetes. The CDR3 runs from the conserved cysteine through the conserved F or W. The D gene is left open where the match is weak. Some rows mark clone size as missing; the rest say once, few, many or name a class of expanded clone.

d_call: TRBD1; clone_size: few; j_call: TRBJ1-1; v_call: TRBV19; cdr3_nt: TGTGCCAGTAGTTCGGCCGACAGGGCCCGGGCTTTCTTT; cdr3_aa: CASSSADRARAFF
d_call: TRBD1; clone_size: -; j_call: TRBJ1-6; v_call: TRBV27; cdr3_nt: TGTGCCAGCAGTTTCGGGACAGGGGGTCTTTATAATTCACCCCTCCACTTT; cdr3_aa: CASSFGTGGLYNSPLHF
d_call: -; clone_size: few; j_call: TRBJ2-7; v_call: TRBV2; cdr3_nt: TGTGCCAGCAGATCAGACAGCTACGAGCAGTACTTC; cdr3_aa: CASRSDSYEQYF
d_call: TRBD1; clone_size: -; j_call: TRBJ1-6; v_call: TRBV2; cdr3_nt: TGTGCCAGCAGTCCGGGACAGGGCTATTCACCCCTCCACTTT; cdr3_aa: CASSPGQGYSPLHF
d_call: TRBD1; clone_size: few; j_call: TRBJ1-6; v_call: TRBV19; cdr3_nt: TGTGCCAGTAGTATTCGACAGGGGTGGAATTCACCCCTCCACTTT; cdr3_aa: CASSIRQGWNSPLHF
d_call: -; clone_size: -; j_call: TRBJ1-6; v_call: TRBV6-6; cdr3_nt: TGTGCCAGCAGCCAATCAGGGACTTCACCCCTCCACTTT; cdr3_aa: CASSQSGTSPLHF
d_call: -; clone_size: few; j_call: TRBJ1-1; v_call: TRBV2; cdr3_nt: TGTGCCAGCAGTTGGACGGTTGGCCATGAAGCTTTCTTT; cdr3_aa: CASSWTVGHEAFF
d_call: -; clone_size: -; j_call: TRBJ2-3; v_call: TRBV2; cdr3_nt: TGTGCCAGCAGTGAAGCACAGGACCCCACAGATACGCAGTATTTT; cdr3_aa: CASSEAQDPTDTQYF
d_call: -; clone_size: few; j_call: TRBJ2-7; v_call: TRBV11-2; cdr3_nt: TGTGCCAGCAGCTCCCTGTTTGGTCGGACCTACGAGCAGTACTTC; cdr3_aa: CASSSLFGRTYEQYF
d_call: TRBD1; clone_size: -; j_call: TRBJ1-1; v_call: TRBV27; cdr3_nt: TGTGCCAGCAGTTTACGGGGACAGGGGCAGGACACTGAAGCTTTCTTT; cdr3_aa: CASSLRGQGQDTEAFF
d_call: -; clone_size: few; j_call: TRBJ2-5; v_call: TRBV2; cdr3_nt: TGTGCCAGCAGTGAGGGAGCAGGCGGGCAGACCCAGTACTTC; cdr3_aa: CASSEGAGGQTQYF
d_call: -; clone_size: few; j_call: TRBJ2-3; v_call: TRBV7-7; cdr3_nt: TGTGCTAGCAGCTTAGTAGGGGGGCCGGCAGATACGCAGTATTTT; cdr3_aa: CASSLVGGPADTQYF
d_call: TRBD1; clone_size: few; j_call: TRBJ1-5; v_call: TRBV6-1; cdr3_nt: TGTGCCAGCAGTGAAGGGGGACAGAGCCAAAGCAATCAGCCCCAGCATTTT; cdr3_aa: CASSEGGQSQSNQPQHF
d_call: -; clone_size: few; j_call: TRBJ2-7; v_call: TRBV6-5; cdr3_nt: TGTGCCAGCAGTTACTCTGGCGGATCCTACGAGCAGTACTTC; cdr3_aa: CASSYSGGSYEQYF
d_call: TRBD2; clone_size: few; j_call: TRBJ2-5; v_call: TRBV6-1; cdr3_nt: TGTGCCAGCAGTCTTATCGGGGGGGAAGAGACCCAGTACTTC; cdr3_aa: CASSLIGGEETQYF
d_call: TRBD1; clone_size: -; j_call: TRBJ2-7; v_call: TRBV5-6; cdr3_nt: TGTGCCAGCACTCTTTGGGACAGGGATGATTGGCAGTACTTC; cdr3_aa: CASTLWDRDDWQYF
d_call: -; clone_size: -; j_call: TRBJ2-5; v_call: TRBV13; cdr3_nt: TGTGCCAGCAGCCCCAGGCTAGTAGATCAAGAGACCCAGTACTTC; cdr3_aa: CASSPRLVDQETQYF
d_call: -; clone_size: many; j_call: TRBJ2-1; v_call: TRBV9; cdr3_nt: TGTGCCAGCAGCGTAGATGGGATCGACTACAATGAGCAGTTCTTC; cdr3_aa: CASSVDGIDYNEQFF
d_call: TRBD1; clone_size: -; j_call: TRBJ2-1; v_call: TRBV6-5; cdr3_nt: TGTGCCAGCAGTTATACAGGGGTCAATGAGCAGTTCTTC; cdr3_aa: CASSYTGVNEQFF
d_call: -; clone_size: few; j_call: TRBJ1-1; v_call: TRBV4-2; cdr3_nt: TGTGCCAGCAGCGGAGACGTAACTTTCTTT; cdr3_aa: CASSGDVTFF
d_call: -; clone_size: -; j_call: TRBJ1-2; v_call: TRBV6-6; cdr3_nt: TGTGCCAGCAGTTACGGACCAGACTATGGCTACACCTTC; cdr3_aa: CASSYGPDYGYTF
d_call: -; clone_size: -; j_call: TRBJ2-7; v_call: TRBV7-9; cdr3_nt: TGTGCCAGCAGCTTAGGGGCCGGACCCTACGAGCAGTACTTC; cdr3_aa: CASSLGAGPYEQYF